Presented here are 18 T cell receptor beta chains from one specimen sequenced in a study of blood T cells in healthy people across ages. A sample-barcoded 5' primer and a J-beta primer mix were used in a second PCR of roughly 7 to 11 cycles. TCRdb called the 5' RACE reads again in MiXCR, with one record for every CDR3 protein. The sample has about 620,000 distinct CDR3 sequences; about 50% are singletons. The source material was blood. The receptors were sampled from a woman older than 75 in good health.

This clonotype appeared many times. CDR3 DNA sequence: TGCGCCAGCAGCTTGGGACAGGGGGCGTCTTACGGCTACACCTTC. It yields the protein CASSLGQGASYGYTF. J is TRBJ1-2 and V is TRBV5-1; TRBD1 matches at 10 bases. V was pared by 0 bases and J by 8 bases, with 7 bases of the junction left unmatched. Germline V CDR1 and CDR2: SGHRS, YFSETQ. CDR3 length equals 15 residues.

Note on this clonotype: A much larger clone differs from this one at a single base, so this may be a read error. This chain links TRBV29-1 with TRBJ2-1; D remains ambiguous. Germline CDR1 reads SQVTM; CDR2 reads ANQGSEA. CDR3 length: 10 residues. V dropped 4 bases and J dropped 10 bases, with 8 bases sitting between them. In DNA, the CDR3 is TGCAGCGTTGCCCTCCGCGAGCAGTTCTTC. Translating gives CSVALREQFF.

The V and J genes are TRBV6-1 and TRBJ2-3; D is possibly TRBD1 (6 bases). The V gene's germline CDR1 is MNHNS and CDR2 SASEGT. CDR3 length: 13 residues. The V gene lost 7 bases and the J gene lost 1 base, with 9 bases spanning the gap. The CDR3 nucleotides read TGTGCCAGCAATGGGGGCCGCACAGATACGCAGTATTTT. Translation: CASNGGRTDTQYF.

This clonotype was counted between two and nine times. V and J are TRBV7-9 and TRBJ2-3; 15 bases agree with TRBD2. The V gene's germline CDR1 is SEHNR and CDR2 FQNEAQ (reference sequence). The V gene end was trimmed by 5 bases and the J gene end by 2 bases; junction bases not matched to a gene: 8. The CDR3 totals 18 residues. The CDR3 spells CASSPGTSGGTFTDTQYF. CDR3 nucleotides: TGTGCCAGCAGCCCAGGGACTAGCGGGGGGACCTTCACAGATACGCAGTATTTT.

In its sample, this clonotype was seen many times. CDR3 bases: TGTGCCAGCAGTTTTTCCTCCCACCACCTAGGAACAGATACGCAGTATTTT. It translates to CASSFSSHHLGTDTQYF. The V call is TRBV28, the J call TRBJ2-3, with D hard to call. The CDR3 sequence is 17 residues long. Germline V lookup: CDR1 MDHEN, CDR2 SYDVKM. The ends were cut back, 3 bases at V and 3 bases at J, with 19 bases in the middle.

There are a few counts of this clonotype. The V call is TRBV27, the J call TRBJ1-6, with D unresolved. Germline CDR1 and CDR2: MNHEY and SMNVEV (reference sequence). This CDR3 has 14 amino acids. V dropped 5 bases and J dropped 10 bases, with 15 bases sitting between them. The CDR3 is CASSLSPIRSPLHF. In DNA form, the CDR3 reads TGTGCCAGCAGTCTCTCGCCTATCAGGTCACCCCTCCACTTT.

A remark on this clonotype: The germline gene is not matched at one end of the junction; a read error may be the cause. This CDR3 reads CASTHDRGRETLYF. The CDR3 nucleotides read TGCGCCAGCACCCACGACAGGGGGCGAGAGACCCTGTACTTC. This sequence joins TRBV6-5 and TRBJ2-5; 10 bases are shared with TRBD1. Germline lookup yields CDR1 MNHEY and CDR2 SVGAGI. The CDR3 length is 14 residues.

This clonotype showed up many times. The chain carries TRBV29-1 and TRBJ1-5, with D perhaps matching TRBD1 (5 bases). Germline CDR1 is SQVTM and CDR2 is ANQGSEA. The V end was cut by 6 bases, the J end by 1 base, with 19 bases between. The CDR3 sequence is 16 residues long. The CDR3 loop is CSVKLTGVGSNQPQHF. The CDR3 bases are TGCAGCGTCAAACTTACGGGGGTAGGCAGCAATCAGCCCCAGCATTTT.

About this clonotype: An end of the junction differs from the germline gene, which may be a read error. The genes are TRBV5-1 and TRBJ1-4, with 7 bases lining up with TRBD1. The CDR3 covers 15 residues. The germline CDR1 and CDR2 sequences are SGHRS and YFSETQ. CDR3 region: CASSATGATNAKLFF. As DNA, the CDR3 is TGCGCCAGCAGCGCAACAGGGGCAACTAATGCAAAACTGTTTTTT.

This chain uses TRBV7-2 with TRBJ2-3, with 10 bases that match TRBD2. Trimming took 11 bases from V and 5 from J; bases not matched to a gene: 16. Germline loops: CDR1 SGHTA, CDR2 FQGNSA. This CDR3 is 16 amino acids long. CDR3 residues: CARAGGPGDIGDTQYF. In nucleotides, the CDR3 is TGTGCCCGAGCGGGAGGGCCGGGTGACATTGGAGATACGCAGTATTTT.

A word on this clonotype: Being one base from a much bigger clone, this may be a read error. J is TRBJ2-4 and V is TRBV5-1; 7 bases fit TRBD1. The DNA end lines up better with TRBJ2-7; the J call may be wrong. The CDR3 has 13 residues. Germline CDR1 and CDR2: SGHRS and YFSETQ. CDR3 loop: CASSLDRACEQYF. Written as DNA, the CDR3 is TGCGCCAGCAGCTTAGACAGGGCCTGCGAGCAGTACTTC.

CDR3 in amino acids: CAISADRTGGRNYGYTF. Here the CDR3 DNA reads TGTGCCATCAGTGCTGATAGGACAGGGGGAAGAAACTATGGCTACACCTTC. The chain recombines TRBV10-3 with TRBJ1-2; 10 nucleotides agree with TRBD1. This CDR3 comprises 17 residues. CDR1 and CDR2 from the germline V gene are ENHRY and SYGVKD. Trimming at V came to 4 bases and at J to 2 bases, leaving 10 bases not matched to a gene.

V usage is TRBV18 and J usage is TRBJ2-3; D gene ambiguous. This CDR3 has 13 residues. V lost 2 bases and J 3 bases, leaving 6 bases between the germline ends. Germline lookup yields CDR1 KGHSH and CDR2 LQKENI. CDR3 in amino acids: CASSPYETDTQYF. CDR3 sequence (DNA): TGTGCCAGCTCACCATACGAGACAGATACGCAGTATTTT. The variable domain in full, with the rest retrieved from reference TRBV18 and TRBJ2-3, is NAGVMQNPRHLVRRRGQEARLRCSPMKGHSHVYWYRQLPEEGLKFMVYLQKENIIDESGMPKERFSAEFPKEGPSILRIQQVVRGDSAAYFCASSPYETDTQYFGPGTRLTVL.

Concerning this clonotype: With a much larger clone just one base away, this may be a read error. The chain uses TRBV2 and TRBJ2-1, with TRBD2 as a possible D gene (6 bases). V was cut by 8 bases and J by 10 bases, with 21 bases left in between. The CDR3 spans 14 residues. The germline V gene encodes CDR1 SNHLY and CDR2 FYNNEI. The CDR3 bases are TGTGCCAGCTTTACGGGAGTCGGGTCCTACGAGCAGTTCTTC. Its translation: CASFTGVGSYEQFF.

The gene calls are TRBV3-1 and TRBJ1-2; 8 nucleotides match TRBD1. Germline assignment: CDR1 LGHDT and CDR2 YNNKEL (reference sequence). The length of the CDR3 is 12 residues. V gave up 2 bases and J gave up 7 bases; unmatched junction bases: 0. This CDR3 is CASSQTGGGYTF. In DNA, the CDR3 is TGTGCCAGCAGCCAAACAGGGGGTGGCTACACCTTC.

V gene TRBV4-2 combines with J gene TRBJ2-7, with D possibly matching TRBD1 (6 bases). Trimming pared 1 base from V and 5 bases from J, leaving 12 bases between. The CDR3 is 14 residues long. Germline V gene lookup returns CDR1 LGHNA and CDR2 YNFKEQ. The CDR3 here is CASSQVGQGHEQYF. CDR3 sequence (DNA): TGTGCCAGCAGCCAAGTAGGGCAGGGGCACGAGCAGTACTTC.

This clonotype was picked up many times. This chain joins TRBV28 and TRBJ2-5, with TRBD1 as a possible D gene (6 bases). The germline V and J ends were trimmed by 5 bases and 1 base, with 14 bases remaining between them. The length of the CDR3 is 15 residues. Germline CDR1 and CDR2: MDHEN and SYDVKM. The CDR3 sequence: CASSTPGHFQETQYF. The DNA of the CDR3 is TGTGCCAGCAGTACCCCGGGACACTTCCAAGAGACCCAGTACTTC.

The chain employs TRBV9 and TRBJ2-5; the D gene is possibly TRBD1 (5 bases). The CDR3 is 13 residues long. The germline V gene has CDR1 SGDLS and CDR2 YYNGEE. Trimming left V 2 bases short and J 12 bases short, with 17 bases between. The CDR3 nucleotides read TGTGCCAGCAGCGTCGATACCACAGGAACCGAGTACTTC. It yields the protein CASSVDTTGTEYF.